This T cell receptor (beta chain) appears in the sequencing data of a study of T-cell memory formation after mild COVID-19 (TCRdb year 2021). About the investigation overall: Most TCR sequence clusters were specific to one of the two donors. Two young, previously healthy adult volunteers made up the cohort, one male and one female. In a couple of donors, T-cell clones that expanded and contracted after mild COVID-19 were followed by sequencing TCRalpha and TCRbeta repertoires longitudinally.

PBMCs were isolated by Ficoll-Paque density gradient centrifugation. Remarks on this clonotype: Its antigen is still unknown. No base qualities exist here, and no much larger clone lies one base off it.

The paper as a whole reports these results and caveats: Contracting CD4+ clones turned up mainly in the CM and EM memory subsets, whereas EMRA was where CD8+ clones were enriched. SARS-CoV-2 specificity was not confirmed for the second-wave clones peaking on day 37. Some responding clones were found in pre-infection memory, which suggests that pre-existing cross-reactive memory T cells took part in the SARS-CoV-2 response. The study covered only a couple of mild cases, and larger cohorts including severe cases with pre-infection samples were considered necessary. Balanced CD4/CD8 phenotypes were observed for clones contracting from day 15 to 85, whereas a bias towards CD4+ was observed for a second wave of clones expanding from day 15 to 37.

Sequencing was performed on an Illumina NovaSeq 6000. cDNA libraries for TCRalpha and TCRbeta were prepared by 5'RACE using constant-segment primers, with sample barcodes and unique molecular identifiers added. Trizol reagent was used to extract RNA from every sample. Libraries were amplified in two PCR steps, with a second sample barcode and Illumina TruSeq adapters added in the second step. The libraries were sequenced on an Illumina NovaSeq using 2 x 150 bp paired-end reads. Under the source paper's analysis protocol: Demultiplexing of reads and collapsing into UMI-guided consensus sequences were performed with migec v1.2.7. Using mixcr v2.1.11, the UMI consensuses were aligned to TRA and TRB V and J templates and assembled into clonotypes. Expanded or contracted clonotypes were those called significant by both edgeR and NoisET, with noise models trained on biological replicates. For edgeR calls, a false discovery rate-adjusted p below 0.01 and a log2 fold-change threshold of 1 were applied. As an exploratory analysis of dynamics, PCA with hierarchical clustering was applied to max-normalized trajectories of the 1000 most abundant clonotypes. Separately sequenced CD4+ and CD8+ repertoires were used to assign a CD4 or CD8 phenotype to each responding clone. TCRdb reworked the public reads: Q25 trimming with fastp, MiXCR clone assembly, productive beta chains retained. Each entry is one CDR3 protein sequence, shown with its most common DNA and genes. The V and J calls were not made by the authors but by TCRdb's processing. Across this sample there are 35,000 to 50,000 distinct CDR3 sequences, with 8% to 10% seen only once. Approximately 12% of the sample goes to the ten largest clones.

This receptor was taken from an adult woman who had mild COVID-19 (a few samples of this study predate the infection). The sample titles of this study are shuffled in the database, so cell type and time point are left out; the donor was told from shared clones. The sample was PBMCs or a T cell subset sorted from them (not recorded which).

The DNA sequence is given as TGCAGTGCTCCCTGGGCGGGCGGTAGCACAGATACGCAGTATTTT. It specifies CSAPWAGGSTDTQYF. The chain couples TRBV20-1 to TRBJ2-3; D gene: possibly TRBD2, on 5 matching bases. Taken from the germline V gene (reference sequence), the CDR1 and CDR2 loops are DFQATT and SNEGSKA. From cysteine to phenylalanine, the CDR3 is 15 amino acids long. Kept here is only the CDR3 DNA, which spans 45 bases and is read in frame from base 1. The junction carries 15 bases between V and J, which are trimmed by 5 bases and 0 bases respectively.